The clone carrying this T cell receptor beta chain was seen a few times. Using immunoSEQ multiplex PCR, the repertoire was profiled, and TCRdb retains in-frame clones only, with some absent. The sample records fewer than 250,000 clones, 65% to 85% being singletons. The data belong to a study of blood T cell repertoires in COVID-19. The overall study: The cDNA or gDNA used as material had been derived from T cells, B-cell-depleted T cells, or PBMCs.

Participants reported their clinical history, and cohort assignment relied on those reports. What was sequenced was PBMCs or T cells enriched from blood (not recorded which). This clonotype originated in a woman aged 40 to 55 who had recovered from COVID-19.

CDR3 sequence: CASTGDRGLNYGYTF. CDR3 nucleotide sequence: TGTGCCAGCACGGGGGACAGGGGACTTAACTATGGCTACACCTTC. V usage is TRBV18 and J usage is TRBJ1-2; 10 bases match TRBD1. Trimming cost V 8 bases and J 1 base; bases outside gene matches: 7. Germline CDR1 KGHSH, CDR2 LQKENI. CDR3 size: 15 residues.